A single sample is the source of the 26 T cell receptor beta chains below, sequenced in a study of naive and memory T cell subsets. General study findings and limits: A few larger clonotypes appeared in naive repertoires, especially CD8, possibly memory cells re-expressing CD45RA.

These receptors lack a known antigen. Two oligonucleotides, mixed equimolar, formed the beta constant-region primer covering TRBC1 and TRBC2. Ligated cDNA was amplified by four rounds of PCR with nested alpha and beta constant-region primers and SP2. TCRdb called the UMI-ligation and nested PCR reads again in MiXCR, with one record for every CDR3 protein. The sample holds about 90,000 distinct CDR3 sequences, about 10% seen once. Sequencing was carried out using naive CD4+ T cells from blood. The receptors originated from a human donor in good health.

There are a few counts of this clonotype. V gene TRBV2 combines with J gene TRBJ1-1, with 8 bases matching TRBD1. V was clipped by 5 bases and J by 6 bases; unmatched bases: 5. This CDR3 spans 13 amino acids. Germline lookup yields CDR1 SNHLY and CDR2 FYNNEI. CDR3 protein: CASSISGGPEAFF. The CDR3, as DNA: TGTGCCAGCAGTATCTCAGGGGGCCCTGAAGCTTTCTTT.

There are many counts of this clonotype. The chain couples TRBV7-9 to TRBJ2-1; D possibly matches TRBD1 or TRBD2 (5 bases each). V lost 7 bases, J lost 6 bases, and 19 bases lay in between. CDR1 and CDR2 (germline): SEHNR, FQNEAQ (reference sequence). There are 15 residues in the CDR3. DNA of the CDR3: TGTGCCAGCATCATCGGGGACGTTAGGGGCAATGAGCAGTTCTTC. Its translation: CASIIGDVRGNEQFF.

This clonotype was observed a handful of times. The chain links TRBV20-1 to TRBJ2-1; D is unresolved. V was trimmed by 1 base and J by 6 bases, leaving 13 bases between them. CDR1 is DFQATT and CDR2 is SNEGSKA in the germline V gene (reference sequence). The CDR3 is made up of 14 amino acids. The CDR3 reads CSARALGKLNEQFF. The CDR3 region has the DNA TGCAGTGCTAGAGCCCTGGGAAAGCTCAATGAGCAGTTCTTC.

In this sample, this clonotype turned up many times. The chain is built from TRBV7-2 and TRBJ2-7, with 10 bases identical to TRBD2. This CDR3 has 17 residues. Germline CDR1 reads SGHTA; CDR2 reads FQGNSA. The junction had 14 bases not matched to a gene; V was cut back by 4 bases and J by 5 bases. CDR3 nucleotides: TGTGCCAGCAGCTCTGACCTTCCTAGCGGGAGTAGGAACGAGCAGTACTTC. This gives the protein CASSSDLPSGSRNEQYF.

V usage is TRBV7-2 and J usage is TRBJ2-1; D gene unclear. This CDR3 has 16 residues. V was trimmed by 4 bases and J by 4 bases, leaving 17 bases between them. The germline CDR1 and CDR2 sequences are SGHTA and FQGNSA. In DNA form, the CDR3 reads TGTGCCAGCAGCTCAACCTCAAGGTTTTCGTACAATGAGCAGTTCTTC. Protein sequence: CASSSTSRFSYNEQFF.

J is TRBJ2-1 and V is TRBV7-2, with D possibly matching TRBD2 (6 bases). Trimming removed 6 bases at V and 9 bases at J, with 15 bases between. CDR1 SGHTA and CDR2 FQGNSA come from the germline V gene. There are 13 residues in the CDR3. The CDR3 sequence is CASSRDLRGEQFF. The CDR3 nucleotides read TGTGCCAGCAGTAGGGACTTGCGTGGTGAGCAGTTCTTC.

The chain has TRBV7-2 and TRBJ2-5, with 14 bases lining up with TRBD2. Germline lookup yields CDR1 SGHTA and CDR2 FQGNSA. V trimming: 2 bases; J trimming: 4 bases; junction bases outside the gene matches: 12. This CDR3 region has 19 residues. CDR3 DNA: TGTGCCAGCAGCTTAAAGTTCCGGACTAGCGGGGGGAAGGCAGAGACCCAGTACTTC. Protein sequence: CASSLKFRTSGGKAETQYF.

The rearrangement uses TRBV5-1 and TRBJ2-7; 8 bases line up with TRBD1. This CDR3 contains 14 residues. With 6 bases clipped from V and 0 bases from J, the junction kept 5 bases outside the gene matches. Germline V gene data show CDR1 as SGHRS and CDR2 as YFSETQ. Written as DNA, the CDR3 is TGCGCCAGCAAGGGACAGGACACCTCCTACGAGCAGTACTTC. Translating it yields CASKGQDTSYEQYF.

This clonotype has a count of ten or more. V usage is TRBV20-1 and J usage is TRBJ2-1, with 13 bases that match TRBD2. V lost 6 bases and J lost 6; bases outside the gene matches: 11. This CDR3 region has 16 residues. The germline V gene encodes CDR1 DFQATT and CDR2 SNEGSKA (reference sequence). The CDR3, as DNA: TGCAGTGCGCCGCTTGTTACTAGCGGGAGGGCCAATGAGCAGTTCTTC. The encoded protein is CSAPLVTSGRANEQFF.

This clonotype was counted ten times or more. CDR3 protein: CSARGQGGTGELFF. CDR3 coding DNA: TGCAGTGCTAGAGGACAGGGGGGCACCGGGGAGCTGTTTTTT. The rearrangement joins TRBV20-1 to TRBJ2-2, with TRBD1 identical over 9 bases. CDR1 DFQATT and CDR2 SNEGSKA come from the germline V gene (reference sequence). The length of the CDR3 is 14 residues. V trimming: 1 base; J trimming: 4 bases; junction bases outside the gene matches: 1.

The gene calls are TRBV7-2 and TRBJ1-1; D not certain. Germline CDR1 reads SGHTA; CDR2 reads FQGNSA. V was clipped by 5 bases and J by 1 base, with 14 bases between them. The CDR3 covers 15 residues. The CDR3 nucleotides read TGTGCCAGCAGCCCCGCCCTGAATCGGAACACTGAAGCTTTCTTT. It specifies CASSPALNRNTEAFF.

This clonotype has only a few counts. The V call is TRBV12-3 or TRBV12-4, the J call TRBJ1-5; TRBD1 agrees at 9 bases. This CDR3 is 15 amino acids long. J lost 3 bases, V lost 8 bases, and 8 bases had no gene match. CDR3 sequence reads: CASRATGGINQPQHF. CDR3 sequence (DNA): TGTGCCAGCCGCGCAACAGGGGGCATCAATCAGCCCCAGCATTTT.

This clonotype turned up a few times. The chain has TRBV2 and TRBJ2-2, with D unclear. The germline V and J ends were trimmed by 6 bases and 8 bases, with 13 bases remaining between them. The CDR3 sequence is 13 residues long. Germline CDR1 reads SNHLY; CDR2 reads FYNNEI. The CDR3 sequence: CASRMRDGGELFF. CDR3 DNA sequence: TGTGCCAGCAGAATGAGAGATGGGGGGGAGCTGTTTTTT.

At least ten counts were recorded for this clonotype. The J gene is TRBJ1-1, the V gene TRBV1; no check of the table's D call, TRBD1, against the DNA was made. TRBV1 counts as a pseudogene. This CDR3 comprises 15 residues. CDR3 DNA sequence: TGCACCAGCAGCACCCAGACAGGGGGATACACTGAAGCTTTCTTT. It specifies CTSSTQTGGYTEAFF.

The chain recombines TRBV29-1 with TRBJ1-2; D is undetermined. Trimming took off 0 bases at V and 0 bases at J, with 11 bases between the two ends. The CDR3 extends over 15 amino acids. CDR1 is SQVTM, CDR2 ANQGSEA, per germline. The CDR3 sequence is CSVEDQRTPNYGYTF. The CDR3, as DNA: TGCAGCGTTGAAGATCAGAGAACCCCTAACTATGGCTACACCTTC.

This chain connects TRBV20-1 to TRBJ1-5; D is ambiguous. V was shortened by 6 bases and J by 5 bases, with 14 bases between the two germline ends. CDR3 length: 13 amino acids. The V gene's germline CDR1 is DFQATT and CDR2 SNEGSKA (reference sequence). CDR3 residues: CSASLGFHQPQHF. CDR3 nucleotide sequence: TGCAGTGCAAGTCTGGGGTTTCATCAGCCCCAGCATTTT.

Ten or more counts support this clonotype. This chain links TRBV11-2 with TRBJ1-2; D perhaps matches TRBD1 (6 bases). CDR1 and CDR2 from the germline V gene are SGHAT and FQNNGV. Trimming cost V 1 base and J 7 bases, with 10 bases left between them. This CDR3 comprises 13 residues. The CDR3 loop reads CASSLAGAPGYTF. The CDR3 DNA is TGTGCCAGCAGCTTAGCAGGGGCGCCTGGCTACACCTTC.

This clonotype was seen a handful of times. The chain links TRBV6-2 or TRBV6-3 to TRBJ1-5, with 9 bases matching TRBD1. The V segment lost 2 bases and the J segment 1 base; nucleotides outside the gene matches: 3. The CDR3 extends over 16 amino acids. Germline CDR1 is MNHEY and CDR2 is SVGEGT. The CDR3 reads CASSYRQGESNQPQHF. The CDR3 region has the DNA TGTGCCAGCAGTTACCGACAGGGGGAGAGCAATCAGCCCCAGCATTTT.

This clonotype has a count of ten or more. The V gene is TRBV12-3 or TRBV12-4, the J gene TRBJ1-3; D is undetermined. The CDR3 runs to 12 residues. V lost 11 bases to trimming and J lost 4 bases, with 12 bases between them. This CDR3 reads CAYPGYGNTIYF. DNA for the CDR3: TGTGCCTACCCGGGGTACGGAAACACCATATATTTT.

This clonotype was seen at least ten times. The rearrangement links TRBV29-1 to TRBJ2-7; the D call may be TRBD1 or TRBD2 (5 bases each). Germline V lookup: CDR1 SQVTM, CDR2 ANQGSEA. The CDR3 contains 12 residues. Trimming took 7 bases from V and 4 from J, leaving 14 bases between them. The CDR3 bases are TGCAGCGCAACCGGGACGGGTTACGAGCAGTACTTC. Translation gives CSATGTGYEQYF.

This clonotype was detected ten times or more. The chain employs TRBV2 and TRBJ2-1; 11 nucleotides match TRBD2. The CDR3 is 14 residues long. Germline V gene sequence: CDR1 SNHLY, CDR2 FYNNEI. J lost 7 bases, V lost 7 bases, and 6 bases had no gene match. CDR3 nucleotide sequence: TGTGCCAGCATGACTAGCGGGAATGGTAATGAGCAGTTCTTC. This translates into CASMTSGNGNEQFF. Full variable domain (outside the CDR3, taken from reference TRBV2 and TRBJ2-1): EPEVTQTPSHQVTQMGQEVILRCVPISNHLYFYWYRQILGQKVEFLVSFYNNEISEKSEIFDDQFSVERPDGSNFTLKIRSTKLEDSAMYFCASMTSGNGNEQFFGPGTRLTVL.

To note about this clonotype: Since a much larger clone is just one base distant, this may be a read error. This chain connects TRBV29-1 to TRBJ2-2; TRBD2 is a possible D gene (6 bases). Germline loops: CDR1 SQVTM, CDR2 ANQGSEA. The germline V and J ends were trimmed by 4 bases and 0 bases, with 15 bases remaining between them. The CDR3 is made up of 16 amino acids. The CDR3 protein is CSVVGLTGSNTGELFF. The CDR3, as DNA: TGCAGCGTTGTAGGACTAACGGGATCGAACACCGGGGAGCTGTTTTTT.

The rearrangement links TRBV12-3 or TRBV12-4 to TRBJ2-7; 8 bases fit TRBD2. V was pared by 7 bases and J by 5 bases, with 16 bases of the junction left unmatched. The CDR3 spans 16 residues. The CDR3 DNA sequence: TGTGCCAGCACTCCCCTTTCTAGCGGGCTTCTGAACGAGCAGTACTTC. Translating it yields CASTPLSSGLLNEQYF.

The gene calls are TRBV9 and TRBJ2-2, with 11 bases matching TRBD2. The CDR3 is 18 residues long. Germline trimming cut 4 bases from V and 6 bases from J; bases unmatched to any gene: 14. The V gene's germline CDR1 is SGDLS and CDR2 YYNGEE. CDR3 sequence: CASSTGQRLAGLAGELFF. The CDR3 bases are TGTGCCAGCAGCACGGGACAGAGACTAGCGGGACTTGCCGGGGAGCTGTTTTTT.

The rearrangement links TRBV11-3 to TRBJ2-1; 9 bases align to TRBD2. In germline, CDR1 is SGHNT, CDR2 YENEEA. The CDR3 is 17 amino acids. Germline trimming cut 8 bases from V and 7 bases from J; bases unmatched to any gene: 18. The CDR3 region is CASQGGLAGEEGNEQFF. Written as DNA, the CDR3 is TGTGCCAGCCAAGGGGGTTTAGCGGGAGAGGAGGGAAATGAGCAGTTCTTC. The full variable domain, rest sourced from reference TRBV11-3 and TRBJ2-1, is EAGVVQSPRYKIIEKKQPVAFWCNPISGHNTLYWYLQNLGQGPELLIRYENEEAVDDSQLPKDRFSAERLKGVDSTLKIQPAELGDSAVYLCASQGGLAGEEGNEQFFGPGTRLTVL.

V and J are TRBV5-5 and TRBJ1-2; D is perhaps TRBD1 (6 bases). Trimming shortened V by 6 bases and J by 7 bases, and 28 bases separated the two germline ends. Germline CDR1 is SGHKS and CDR2 is YYEKEE (reference sequence). The CDR3 has 17 residues. CDR3 nucleotides: TGTGCCAGCAACTCGGGAGGGTCACAGGGATGGAATGGTGGCTACACCTTC. Amino acid sequence: CASNSGGSQGWNGGYTF.